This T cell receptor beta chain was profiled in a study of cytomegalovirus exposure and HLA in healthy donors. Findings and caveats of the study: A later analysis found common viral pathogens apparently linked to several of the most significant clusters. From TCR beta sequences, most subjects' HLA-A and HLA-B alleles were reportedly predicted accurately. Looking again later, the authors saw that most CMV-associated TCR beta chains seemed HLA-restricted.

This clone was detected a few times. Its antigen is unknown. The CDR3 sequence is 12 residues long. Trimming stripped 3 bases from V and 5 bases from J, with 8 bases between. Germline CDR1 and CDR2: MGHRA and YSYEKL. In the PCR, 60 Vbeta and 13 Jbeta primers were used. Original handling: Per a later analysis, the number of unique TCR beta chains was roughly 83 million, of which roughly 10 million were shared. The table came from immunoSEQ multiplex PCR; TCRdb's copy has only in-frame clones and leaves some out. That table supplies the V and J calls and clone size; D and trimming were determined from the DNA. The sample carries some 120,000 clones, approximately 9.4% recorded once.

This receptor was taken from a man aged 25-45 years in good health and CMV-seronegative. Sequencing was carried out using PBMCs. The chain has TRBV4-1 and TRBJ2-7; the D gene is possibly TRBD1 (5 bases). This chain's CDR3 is CASSHQGDEQYF. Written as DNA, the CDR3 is TGCGCCAGCAGCCACCAAGGGGACGAGCAGTACTTC.